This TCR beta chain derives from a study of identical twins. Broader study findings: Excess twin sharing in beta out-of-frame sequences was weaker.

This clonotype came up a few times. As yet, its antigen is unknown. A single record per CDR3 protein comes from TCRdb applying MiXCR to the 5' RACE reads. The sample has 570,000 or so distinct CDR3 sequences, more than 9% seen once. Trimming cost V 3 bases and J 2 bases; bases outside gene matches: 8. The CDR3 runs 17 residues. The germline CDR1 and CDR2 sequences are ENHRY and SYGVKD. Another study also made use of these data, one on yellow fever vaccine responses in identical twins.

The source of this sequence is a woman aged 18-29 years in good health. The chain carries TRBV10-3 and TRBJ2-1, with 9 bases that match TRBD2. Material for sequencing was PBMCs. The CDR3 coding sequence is TGTGCCATCAGTGACTCTCCCCTAGCGGGACCCTACAATGAGCAGTTCTTC. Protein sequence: CAISDSPLAGPYNEQFF.